A single T cell receptor beta chain is shown here with its context. This sample is drawn from a study of blood T cell repertoires in COVID-19. Across the whole study: Acute and convalescent COVID-19 samples came from the United States, Italy and Spain.

With 11 bases removed from V and 1 base from J, the gap between germline ends came to 9 bases. Germline CDR1 MGHDK, CDR2 SYGVNS. The CDR3 is 12 residues long. In the original workflow: Reference gene primer amplification gave estimated nucleated cell counts. The data were produced by immunoSEQ multiplex PCR, yet TCRdb's version contains in-frame clones alone and is incomplete. V and J calls and clone size come straight from that table; D and trimming were deduced from the DNA. The repertoire holds approximately 450,000 clones, with around 89% as singletons. The rearrangement links TRBV25-1 to TRBJ1-5, with D hard to call. The source of this sequence is a woman in her thirties with acute or convalescent COVID-19. Sequences were obtained from peripheral blood. CDR3 in amino acids: CALGFSNQPQHF. The CDR3 coding sequence is TGTGCCCTAGGTTTCAGCAATCAGCCCCAGCATTTT.